The 27 T cell receptor beta chains below come from one sample, sequenced in a study of blood T cell repertoires in COVID-19. Libraries were prepared by immunoSEQ multiplex PCR; TCRdb keeps only in-frame clonotypes and omits some of them. The sample includes approximately 120,000 clones, around 70% of them seen just once. Sequencing was done on a sample of peripheral blood. These TCRs come from a man between 60 and 75 years old with acute or convalescent COVID-19.

The rearrangement uses TRBV29-1 and TRBJ2-6, with TRBD2 matching 13 bases. Germline V gene sequence: CDR1 SQVTM, CDR2 ANQGSEA. The CDR3 runs 17 residues. J lost 0 bases, V lost 5 bases, and 4 bases had no gene match. The CDR3 reads CSVPGTSGVSGANVLTF. Written as DNA, the CDR3 is TGCAGCGTTCCCGGGACTAGCGGGGTCTCTGGGGCCAACGTCCTGACTTTC.

The chain has TRBV19 and TRBJ2-1; 7 nucleotides match TRBD2. J was trimmed by 4 bases and V by 1 base; bases with no gene match: 4. Germline CDR1 reads LNHDA; CDR2 reads SQIVND (reference sequence). The CDR3 runs to 15 residues. CDR3 sequence: CASSIVGGVYNEQFF. DNA for the CDR3: TGTGCCAGTAGTATAGTGGGGGGGGTGTACAATGAGCAGTTCTTC.

J is TRBJ1-2 and V is TRBV30, with D perhaps TRBD1 (6 bases). Germline CDR1 is GTSNPN and CDR2 is SVGIG (reference sequence). Trimming left V 2 bases short and J 6 bases short, with 13 bases between. This CDR3 has 13 amino acids. The CDR3 loop is CAWSLFRGDGYTF. CDR3 bases: TGTGCCTGGAGTTTATTCAGGGGCGATGGCTACACCTTC. Variable domain in full (rest from reference TRBV30 and TRBJ1-2): SQTIHQWPATLVQPVGSPLSLECTVEGTSNPNLYWYRQAAGRGLQLLFYSVGIGQISSEVPQNLSASRPQDRQFILSSKKLLLSDSGFYLCAWSLFRGDGYTFGSGTRLTVV.

CDR3 region: CASSQDRGTNNEQFF. CDR3 sequence (DNA): TGTGCCAGCAGCCAAGATCGTGGGACTAACAATGAGCAGTTCTTC. The V and J genes are TRBV4-2 and TRBJ2-1; the match to TRBD2 covers 7 bases. This CDR3 region has 15 residues. The junction had 4 bases not matched to a gene; V was cut back by 0 bases and J by 5 bases. Germline V gene sequence: CDR1 LGHNA, CDR2 YNFKEQ.

Here the CDR3 reads CSVEDRGRKLFF. For the CDR3, the DNA is TGCAGCGTTGAAGATCGGGGGAGAAAACTGTTTTTT. The chain joins TRBV29-1 to TRBJ1-4; the D gene is possibly TRBD1 (5 bases). The CDR3 is made up of 12 amino acids. Germline CDR1 SQVTM, CDR2 ANQGSEA. Trimming removed 0 bases at V and 10 bases at J, with 9 bases between.

This clone occurred a few times. The V gene is TRBV2, the J gene TRBJ1-5; maybe TRBD1 (6 bases). The germline gives CDR1 SNHLY, CDR2 FYNNEI. The V gene lost 6 bases and the J gene lost 4 bases, with 13 bases spanning the gap. The CDR3 totals 14 residues. CDR3 sequence (DNA): TGTGCCAGCAGCGAAAGACAGGAGAATCAGCCCCAGCATTTT. This translates into CASSERQENQPQHF.

The chain couples TRBV5-1 to TRBJ2-2, with 10 bases identical to TRBD2. The ends lost 7 bases at V and 5 bases at J; junction bases unmatched: 5. Germline lookup yields CDR1 SGHRS and CDR2 YFSETQ. The CDR3 has 14 amino acids. CDR3 coding DNA: TGCGCCAGCTCCCCTAGCGGGAGTACCGGGGAGCTGTTTTTT. Its protein is CASSPSGSTGELFF.

In its sample, this clone was seen a few times. The V call is TRBV21-1, the J call TRBJ2-1; the table assigns TRBD2, which was not confirmed against the DNA. TRBV21-1 is given as a pseudogene. This CDR3 spans 13 amino acids. The CDR3 protein is CASRREHGNEQFF. The CDR3 coding sequence is TGTGCCAGCAGGAGGGAGCATGGGAATGAGCAGTTCTTC.

This clone was seen only once. The chain joins TRBV11-2 to TRBJ2-7, with D maybe TRBD2 (6 bases). CDR1 is SGHAT and CDR2 is FQNNGV in the germline V gene. The CDR3 has 14 residues. V lost 1 base and J lost 2, with 9 bases in between. The CDR3 loop reads CASSLGRGTYEQYF. The DNA for the CDR3 is TGTGCCAGCAGCTTAGGTCGGGGGACCTACGAGCAGTACTTC.

The chain couples TRBV7-3 to TRBJ2-3, with 9 bases fitting TRBD2. This CDR3 has 16 residues. Germline-derived CDR1 and CDR2 are SGHTA and FQGTGA. Trimming removed 2 bases from V and 3 bases from J; junction bases left unmatched: 6. CDR3 DNA: TGTGCCAGCAGCTTACTAGCGGGGACCTTGACAGATACGCAGTATTTT. Translating gives CASSLLAGTLTDTQYF.

J is TRBJ2-5 and V is TRBV7-6; D call uncertain. The germline CDR1 and CDR2 sequences are SGHVS and FNYEAQ. The length of the CDR3 is 16 residues. V dropped 2 bases and J dropped 3 bases, with 16 bases sitting between them. CDR3 in DNA: TGTGCCAGCAGCTTATCAACACACCCTCTGAAAGAGACCCAGTACTTC. It encodes CASSLSTHPLKETQYF. The whole variable domain, filled in from reference TRBV7-6 and TRBJ2-5, reads GAGVSQSPRYKVTKRGQDVALRCDPISGHVSLYWYRQALGQGPEFLTYFNYEAQQDKSGLPNDRFSAERPEGSISTLTIQRTEQRDSAMYRCASSLSTHPLKETQYFGPGTRLLVL.

This clone was seen a few times. V usage is TRBV6-1 and J usage is TRBJ2-1; TRBD2 matches 12 bases. The CDR3 contains 16 residues. CDR1 and CDR2 (germline): MNHNS, SASEGT. With V trimmed by 1 base and J by 8 bases, 6 bases remained unmatched. The DNA for the CDR3 is TGTGCCAGCAGTGAAGGACTAGCGGGAGTTTTCCATGAGCAGTTCTTC. Its translation: CASSEGLAGVFHEQFF.

The genes are TRBV24-1 and TRBJ1-1; TRBD1 matches 7 bases. With V trimmed by 4 bases and J by 11 bases, 6 bases remained unmatched. Germline lookup yields CDR1 KGHDR and CDR2 SFDVKD. This CDR3 region has 12 residues. The CDR3 spells CATSDLTGSAFF. CDR3 in DNA: TGTGCCACCAGTGACCTGACAGGGAGTGCTTTCTTT.

The chain has TRBV18 and TRBJ1-1, with TRBD1 identical over 10 bases. The CDR3 extends over 14 amino acids. Germline CDR1 and CDR2: KGHSH and LQKENI. Trimming cost V 3 bases and J 5 bases; bases outside gene matches: 3. CDR3 sequence reads: CASSPMGQGTEAFF. The CDR3 DNA follows: TGTGCCAGCTCACCGATGGGACAGGGGACTGAAGCTTTCTTT.

The gene calls are TRBV27 and TRBJ2-7, with 7 bases fitting TRBD2. Germline lookup yields CDR1 MNHEY and CDR2 SMNVEV (reference sequence). V shed 0 bases and J 2 bases; nucleotides not matched to a gene: 4. The CDR3 runs 15 residues. The CDR3 sequence is CASSLSGGGAYEQYF. CDR3 DNA sequence: TGTGCCAGCAGTTTATCGGGCGGGGGAGCCTACGAGCAGTACTTC.

This rearrangement joins TRBV4-1 to TRBJ1-1; D might be TRBD1 (6 bases). The CDR3 sequence is 15 residues long. The V end was cut by 3 bases, the J end by 1 base, with 12 bases between. The V gene's germline CDR1 is MGHRA and CDR2 YSYEKL. CDR3 nucleotide sequence: TGCGCCAGCAGCCAGACAGGACGGAAGAACACTGAAGCTTTCTTT. It yields the protein CASSQTGRKNTEAFF.

The chain recombines TRBV4-2 with TRBJ2-2; the D gene is possibly TRBD1 (5 bases). The CDR3 runs to 14 residues. Germline V gives CDR1 LGHNA, CDR2 YNFKEQ. Trimming took off 0 bases at V and 4 bases at J, with 6 bases between the two ends. CDR3 bases: TGTGCCAGCAGCCAAGAAAGGGGCACCGGGGAGCTGTTTTTT. It codes for CASSQERGTGELFF.

This chain links TRBV27 with TRBJ1-2; TRBD1 agrees at 11 bases. Germline CDR1 reads MNHEY; CDR2 reads SMNVEV (reference sequence). The CDR3 spans 15 residues. After removal of 8 bases from V and 7 bases from J, the junction contained 12 bases not matched to a gene. The CDR3 bases are TGTGCCAGCTCATTCCGGGACAGGGGGATAATTGGCTACACCTTC. This gives the protein CASSFRDRGIIGYTF.

This clone was observed a handful of times. V usage is TRBV7-3 and J usage is TRBJ1-1, with D uncertain. Germline V gene lookup returns CDR1 SGHTA and CDR2 FQGTGA. V lost 5 bases to trimming and J lost 0 bases, with 7 bases between them. The CDR3 spans 13 residues. The CDR3: CASSGTVNTEAFF. In DNA, the CDR3 is TGTGCCAGCAGCGGCACAGTGAACACTGAAGCTTTCTTT.

The rearrangement joins TRBV4-2 to TRBJ2-1; tentative D call: TRBD2 (6 bases). The CDR3 runs 14 residues. V was shortened by 4 bases and J by 4 bases, with 11 bases between the two germline ends. Germline V CDR1 and CDR2: LGHNA, YNFKEQ. The CDR3 protein is CASSPGLIYNEQFF. As DNA, the CDR3 is TGTGCCAGCAGCCCGGGACTGATATACAATGAGCAGTTCTTC.

The rearrangement links TRBV9 to TRBJ1-1; D unclear. The CDR3 loop spans 13 amino acids. Deletions cut 0 bases from V and 5 bases from J, with 8 bases between. CDR1 and CDR2 from the germline V gene are SGDLS and YYNGEE. In DNA form, the CDR3 reads TGTGCCAGCAGCGTAGCGGCTAGGACTGAAGCTTTCTTT. Its translation is CASSVAARTEAFF.

This clone was detected only a few times. The chain is built from TRBV6-6 and TRBJ2-7, with 7 bases fitting TRBD2. V lost 2 bases and J lost 4; bases outside the gene matches: 5. The CDR3 spans 14 residues. CDR1 MNHNY and CDR2 SVGAGI come from the germline V gene (reference sequence). The CDR3 coding sequence is TGTGCCAGCAGTTACCTCAGCGGGGAGTACGAGCAGTACTTC. Its translation: CASSYLSGEYEQYF.

The sample holds one count of this clone. J is TRBJ2-2 and V is TRBV6-6, with 9 positions matching TRBD2. With V trimmed by 6 bases and J by 4 bases, 3 bases remained unmatched. The CDR3 totals 14 residues. Germline CDR1 and CDR2: MNHNY and SVGAGI (reference sequence). CDR3 sequence reads: CASRNSGSTGELFF. CDR3 in DNA: TGTGCCAGCAGAAATAGCGGGAGCACCGGGGAGCTGTTTTTT.

This chain uses TRBV2 with TRBJ2-3; tentative D call: TRBD2 (5 bases). V was shortened by 4 bases and J by 3 bases, with 11 bases between the two germline ends. Germline-derived CDR1 and CDR2 are SNHLY and FYNNEI. The CDR3 is 14 residues long. The CDR3 region has the DNA TGTGCCAGCAGTGGGACTTTGCGGACAGATACGCAGTATTTT. Its protein product is CASSGTLRTDTQYF. Using reference TRBV2 and TRBJ2-3 for the parts outside the CDR3, the full variable domain is EPEVTQTPSHQVTQMGQEVILRCVPISNHLYFYWYRQILGQKVEFLVSFYNNEISEKSEIFDDQFSVERPDGSNFTLKIRSTKLEDSAMYFCASSGTLRTDTQYFGPGTRLTVL.

This sequence joins TRBV9 and TRBJ2-2; D not certain. V shed 0 bases and J shed 7 bases, with 13 bases lying between them. Germline V gene lookup returns CDR1 SGDLS and CDR2 YYNGEE. This CDR3 comprises 15 residues. The CDR3 DNA reads as TGTGCCAGCAGCGTAGGGAGTAAGTACGTCGGGGAGCTGTTTTTT. It codes for CASSVGSKYVGELFF.

The chain joins TRBV14 to TRBJ2-1; 8 bases are shared with TRBD2. Trimming at V came to 0 bases and at J to 4 bases, leaving 8 bases not matched to a gene. Germline lookup yields CDR1 SGHDN and CDR2 FVKESK. The CDR3 totals 17 residues. The CDR3 spells CASSQERGALFYNEQFF. The CDR3 DNA follows: TGTGCCAGCAGCCAAGAGCGGGGGGCACTATTTTACAATGAGCAGTTCTTC.

J is TRBJ2-1 and V is TRBV24-1; 8 bases align to TRBD1. J was trimmed by 6 bases and V by 4 bases; bases with no gene match: 10. Germline V lookup: CDR1 KGHDR, CDR2 SFDVKD. The CDR3 length is 16 residues. CDR3 DNA sequence: TGTGCCACCAGTGACCGGACAGGGATCGTTATCAATGAGCAGTTCTTC. Translation: CATSDRTGIVINEQFF.